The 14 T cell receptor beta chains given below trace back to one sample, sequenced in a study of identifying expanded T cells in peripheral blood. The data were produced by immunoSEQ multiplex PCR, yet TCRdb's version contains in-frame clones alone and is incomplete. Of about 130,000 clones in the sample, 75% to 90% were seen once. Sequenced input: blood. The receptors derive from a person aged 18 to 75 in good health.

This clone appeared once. Here the CDR3 reads CASSFPEGALYEQYF. CDR3 DNA sequence: TGTGCCAGCAGCTTTCCGGAGGGGGCCCTATACGAGCAGTACTTC. This chain uses TRBV7-2 with TRBJ2-7, with D maybe TRBD1 (7 bases). The CDR3 is 15 amino acids. The V and J ends lost 3 bases and 4 bases respectively, with 16 bases between them. Germline-derived CDR1 and CDR2 are SGHTA and FQGNSA. The variable domain in full, with the rest retrieved from reference TRBV7-2 and TRBJ2-7, is GAGVSQSPSNKVTEKGKDVELRCDPISGHTALYWYRQSLGQGLEFLIYFQGNSAPDKSGLPSDRFSAERTGGSVSTLTIQRTQQEDSAVYLCASSFPEGALYEQYFGPGTRLTVT.

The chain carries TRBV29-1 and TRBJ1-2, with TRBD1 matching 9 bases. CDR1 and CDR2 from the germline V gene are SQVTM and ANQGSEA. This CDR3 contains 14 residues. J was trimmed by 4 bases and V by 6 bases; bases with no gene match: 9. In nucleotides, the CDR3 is TGCAGCGTCACCTCCCCGGGACAGGGCTATGGCTACACCTTC. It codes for CSVTSPGQGYGYTF.

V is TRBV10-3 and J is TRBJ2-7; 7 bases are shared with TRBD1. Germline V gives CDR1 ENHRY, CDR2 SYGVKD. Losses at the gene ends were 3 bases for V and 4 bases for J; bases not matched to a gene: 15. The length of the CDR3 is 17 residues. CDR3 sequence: CAISEVAPDRVSYEQYF. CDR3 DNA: TGTGCCATCAGTGAAGTGGCCCCTGACAGGGTCTCTTACGAGCAGTACTTC.

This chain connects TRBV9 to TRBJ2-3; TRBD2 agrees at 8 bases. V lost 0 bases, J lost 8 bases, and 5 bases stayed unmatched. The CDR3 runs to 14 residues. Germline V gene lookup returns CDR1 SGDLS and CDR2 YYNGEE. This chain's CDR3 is CASSVVAGGATQYF. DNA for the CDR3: TGTGCCAGCAGCGTAGTTGCGGGGGGCGCTACGCAGTATTTT. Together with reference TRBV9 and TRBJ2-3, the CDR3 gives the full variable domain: DSGVTQTPKHLITATGQRVTLRCSPRSGDLSVYWYQQSLDQGLQFLIQYYNGEERAKGNILERFSAQQFPDLHSELNLSSLELGDSALYFCASSVVAGGATQYFGPGTRLTVL.

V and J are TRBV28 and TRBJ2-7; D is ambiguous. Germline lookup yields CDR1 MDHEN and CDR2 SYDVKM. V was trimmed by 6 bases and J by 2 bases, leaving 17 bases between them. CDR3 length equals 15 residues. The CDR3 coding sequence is TGTGCCAGCAGCCCATCCAATCAGGCAACCTACGAGCAGTACTTC. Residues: CASSPSNQATYEQYF.

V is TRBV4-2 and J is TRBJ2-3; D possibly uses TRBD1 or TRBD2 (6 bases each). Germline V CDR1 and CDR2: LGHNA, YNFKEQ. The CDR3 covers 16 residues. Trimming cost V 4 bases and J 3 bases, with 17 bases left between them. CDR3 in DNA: TGTGCCAGCAGCCCGGAAGGGGGTGGGAGGACAGATACGCAGTATTTT. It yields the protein CASSPEGGGRTDTQYF.

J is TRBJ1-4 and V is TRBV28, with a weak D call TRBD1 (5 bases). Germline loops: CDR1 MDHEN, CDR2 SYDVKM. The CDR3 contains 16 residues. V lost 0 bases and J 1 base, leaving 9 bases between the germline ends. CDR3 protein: CASSLWNGGTNEKLFF. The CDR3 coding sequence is TGTGCCAGCAGTTTATGGAACGGGGGAACTAATGAAAAACTGTTTTTT.

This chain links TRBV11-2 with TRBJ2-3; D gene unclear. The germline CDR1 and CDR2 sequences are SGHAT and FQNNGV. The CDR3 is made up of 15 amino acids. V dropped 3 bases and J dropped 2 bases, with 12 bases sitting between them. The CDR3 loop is CASSFTGIATDTQYF. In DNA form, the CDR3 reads TGTGCCAGCAGCTTTACTGGCATAGCCACAGATACGCAGTATTTT. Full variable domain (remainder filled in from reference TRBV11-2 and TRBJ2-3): EAGVAQSPRYKIIEKRQSVAFWCNPISGHATLYWYQQILGQGPKLLIQFQNNGVVDDSQLPKDRFSAERLKGVDSTLKIQPAKLEDSAVYLCASSFTGIATDTQYFGPGTRLTVL.

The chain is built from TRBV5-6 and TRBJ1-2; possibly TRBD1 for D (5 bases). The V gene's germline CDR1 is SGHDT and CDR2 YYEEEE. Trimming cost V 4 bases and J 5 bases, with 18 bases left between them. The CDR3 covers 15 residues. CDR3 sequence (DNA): TGTGCCAGCAGCCTCTTGCCCAGGGAAGGGTATGGCTACACCTTC. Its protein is CASSLLPREGYGYTF.

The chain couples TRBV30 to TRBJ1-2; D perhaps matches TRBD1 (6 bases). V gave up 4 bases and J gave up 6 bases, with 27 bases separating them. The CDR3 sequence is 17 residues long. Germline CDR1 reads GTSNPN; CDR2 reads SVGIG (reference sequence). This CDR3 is CAWTLGGDMGVLDGYTF. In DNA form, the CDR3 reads TGTGCCTGGACCCTCGGAGGGGACATGGGTGTTTTGGATGGCTACACCTTC.

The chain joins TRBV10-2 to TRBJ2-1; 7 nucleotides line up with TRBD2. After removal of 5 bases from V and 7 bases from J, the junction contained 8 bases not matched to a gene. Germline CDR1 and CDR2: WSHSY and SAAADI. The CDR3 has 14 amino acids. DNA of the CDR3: TGCGCCAGCAGTTCGGTGGGGGGGTGGAATGAGCAGTTCTTC. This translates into CASSSVGGWNEQFF.

In DNA form, the CDR3 reads TGTGCCAGCACCTTAGGGGGGTGGAATCAGCCCCAGCATTTT. Encoded protein: CASTLGGWNQPQHF. This chain joins TRBV28 and TRBJ1-5; D possibly corresponds to TRBD1 (6 bases). Between the trimmed V and J ends, which lost 7 bases and 4 bases, there was a span of 14 bases. The germline V gene has CDR1 MDHEN and CDR2 SYDVKM. CDR3 length: 14 residues. The complete variable domain, with remaining parts taken from reference TRBV28 and TRBJ1-5, reads DVKVTQSSRYLVKRTGEKVFLECVQDMDHENMFWYRQDPGLGLRLIYFSYDVKMKEKGDIPEGYSVSREKKERFSLILESASTNQTSMYLCASTLGGWNQPQHFGDGTRLSIL.

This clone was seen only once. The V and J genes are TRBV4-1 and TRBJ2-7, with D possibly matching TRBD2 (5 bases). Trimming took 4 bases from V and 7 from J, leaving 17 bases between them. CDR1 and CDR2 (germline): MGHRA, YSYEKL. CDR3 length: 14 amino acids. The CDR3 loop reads CASSPPGFVREQYF. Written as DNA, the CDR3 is TGCGCCAGCAGCCCACCGGGATTCGTTCGGGAGCAGTACTTC.

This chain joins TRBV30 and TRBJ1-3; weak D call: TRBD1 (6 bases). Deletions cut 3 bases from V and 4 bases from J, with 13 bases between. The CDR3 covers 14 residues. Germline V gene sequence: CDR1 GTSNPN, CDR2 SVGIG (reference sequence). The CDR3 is CAWRRIGGGNTIYF. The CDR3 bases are TGTGCCTGGAGGAGGATAGGGGGAGGAAACACCATATATTTT.